The rows below give T cell receptor beta chains drawn from one sample of a study of shared T cell receptors in the human thymus. The table came from immunoSEQ multiplex PCR; TCRdb's copy has only in-frame clones and leaves some out. The sample holds more than 550,000 clones, about 90% seen once. Another study also made use of these data, one on human thymus T cells.

The sample comprised thymocytes. These receptors originate from a boy in the first two years of life with a congenital heart defect. The CDR3 runs from the conserved cysteine through the conserved F or W. Fields, in order: D gene, V gene, J gene, clone size, CDR3 protein, CDR3 DNA. The D gene is left open where the match is weak. Not every row has a clone size; where given, it reads once, few, many or a size class.

TRBD1	TRBV25-1	TRBJ2-3	.	CASSEKGQGGTDTQYF	TGTGCCAGCAGTGAAAAAGGTCAGGGGGGCACAGATACGCAGTATTTT
TRBD2	TRBV4-3	TRBJ2-3	.	CASSQDMIAGGLGTQYF	TGCGCCAGCAGCCAAGATATGATAGCGGGGGGGCTGGGGACGCAGTATTTT
.	TRBV6-1	TRBJ2-5	.	CASRKQGKETQYF	TGTGCCAGCAGGAAGCAGGGGAAAGAGACCCAGTACTTC
.	TRBV25-1	TRBJ1-4	.	CASSETLTNEKLFF	TGTGCCAGCAGTGAGACACTGACTAATGAAAAACTGTTTTTT
.	TRBV15	TRBJ1-1	.	CATSSWGREWVNTEAFF	TGTGCCACCAGCAGTTGGGGGAGGGAATGGGTAAACACTGAAGCTTTCTTT
.	TRBV28	TRBJ2-7	.	CASRQGLYSSYEQYF	TGTGCCAGCAGACAGGGCCTCTATTCGTCCTACGAGCAGTACTTC
.	TRBV5-4	TRBJ1-6	once	CASSLSPYNSPLHF	TGTGCCAGCAGCTTGTCCCCGTATAATTCACCCCTCCACTTT
TRBD2	TRBV11-2	TRBJ2-7	.	CASSLGTSGRVSGEQYF	TGTGCCAGCAGCTTGGGGACTAGCGGGAGGGTCTCCGGCGAGCAGTACTTC
TRBD1	TRBV10-2	TRBJ2-2	.	CASGQGAGGELFF	TGCGCCAGTGGACAGGGGGCGGGCGGGGAGCTGTTTTTT
TRBD1	TRBV4-3	TRBJ1-2	.	CASSQGWGHGTGAHFDYGYTF	TGCGCCAGCAGCCAAGGTTGGGGACACGGGACAGGGGCCCACTTCGACTATGGCTACACCTTC
.	TRBV10-2	TRBJ2-1	once	CASSESGSQPYNEQFF	TGCGCCAGCAGTGAGTCGGGCAGCCAACCTTACAATGAGCAGTTCTTC
TRBD2	TRBV7-2	TRBJ2-1	.	CASSLAGTSGGPGEQFF	TGTGCCAGCAGCTTAGCCGGGACTAGCGGGGGCCCTGGTGAGCAGTTCTTC
TRBD2	TRBV7-8	TRBJ2-7	.	CASSLARGTSGPYEQYF	TGTGCCAGCAGCTTAGCTCGCGGAACTAGCGGACCCTACGAGCAGTACTTC
.	TRBV27	TRBJ2-1	.	CASSIPGLQYNEQFF	TGTGCCAGCAGTATCCCCGGACTACAGTACAATGAGCAGTTCTTC
TRBD2	TRBV27	TRBJ2-7	once	CASSLITSGQYEQYF	TGTGCCAGCAGTTTGATTACTAGCGGGCAGTACGAGCAGTACTTC
.	TRBV28	TRBJ2-3	.	CASSSRGDWADTQYF	TGTGCCAGCAGTTCCAGGGGGGATTGGGCAGATACGCAGTATTTT
.	TRBV9	TRBJ1-6	.	CASSVLPNSYNSPLHF	TGTGCCAGCAGCGTCCTACCCAACTCCTATAATTCACCCCTCCACTTT
TRBD1	TRBV15	TRBJ1-2	.	CATSRVGQGADYTF	TGTGCCACCAGCAGAGTGGGGCAGGGGGCGGACTACACCTTC